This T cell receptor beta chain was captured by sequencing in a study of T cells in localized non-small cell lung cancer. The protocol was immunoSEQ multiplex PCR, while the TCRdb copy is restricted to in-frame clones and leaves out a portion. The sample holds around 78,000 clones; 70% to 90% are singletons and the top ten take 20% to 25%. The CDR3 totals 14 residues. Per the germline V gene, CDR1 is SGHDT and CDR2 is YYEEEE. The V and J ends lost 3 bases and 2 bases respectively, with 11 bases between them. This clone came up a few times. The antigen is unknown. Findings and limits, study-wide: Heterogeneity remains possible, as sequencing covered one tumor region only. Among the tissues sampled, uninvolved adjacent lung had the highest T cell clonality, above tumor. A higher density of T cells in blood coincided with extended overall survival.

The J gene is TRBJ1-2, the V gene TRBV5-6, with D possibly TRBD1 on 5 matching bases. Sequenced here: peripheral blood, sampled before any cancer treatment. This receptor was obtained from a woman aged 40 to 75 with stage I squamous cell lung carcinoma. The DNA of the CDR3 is TGTGCCAGCAGCTGGGACGGTCTAAACTATGGCTACACCTTC. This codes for CASSWDGLNYGYTF. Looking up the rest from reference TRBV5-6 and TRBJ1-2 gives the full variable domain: DAGVTQSPTHLIKTRGQQVTLRCSPKSGHDTVSWYQQALGQGPQFIFQYYEEEERQRGNFPDRFSGHQFPNYSSELNVNALLLGDSALYLCASSWDGLNYGYTFGSGTRLTVV.